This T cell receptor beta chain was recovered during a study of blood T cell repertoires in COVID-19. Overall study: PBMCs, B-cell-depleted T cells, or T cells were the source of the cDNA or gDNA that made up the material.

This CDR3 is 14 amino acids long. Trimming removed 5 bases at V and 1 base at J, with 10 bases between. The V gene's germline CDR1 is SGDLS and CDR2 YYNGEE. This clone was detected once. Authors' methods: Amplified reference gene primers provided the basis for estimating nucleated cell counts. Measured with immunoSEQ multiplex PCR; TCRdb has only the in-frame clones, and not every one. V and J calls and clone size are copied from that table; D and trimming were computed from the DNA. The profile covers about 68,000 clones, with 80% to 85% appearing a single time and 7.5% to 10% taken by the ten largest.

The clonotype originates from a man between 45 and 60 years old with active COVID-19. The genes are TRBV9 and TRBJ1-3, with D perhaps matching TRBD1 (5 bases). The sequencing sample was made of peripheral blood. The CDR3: CASSLRQSGNTIYF. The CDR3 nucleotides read TGTGCCAGCAGTCTTAGACAGTCTGGAAACACCATATATTTT.